The rows below give T cell receptor beta chains drawn from one sample of a study of metastatic and nonmetastatic thyroid tumors. TCRdb reprocessed the PCR reads via MiXCR. The sample records approximately 70,000 clones, less than 20% being singletons. Sequences were obtained from blood. The source of these receptors is a female donor with papillary thyroid cancer or a benign thyroid nodule (not recorded which). Some clones in this sample may be carry-over from other donors' samples. Both conserved end residues are part of each CDR3. D genes are given only for firm matches. Clone size is not always given. Where it is, it says once, few, many or a class for expanded clones.

j_gene: TRBJ1-4; d_gene: -; v_gene: TRBV9; abundance: many; CDR3nt: TGTGCCAGCAGCCCACGGGAAACAACTAATGAAAAACTGTTTTTT; CDR3aa: CASSPRETTNEKLFF
j_gene: TRBJ2-1; d_gene: -; v_gene: TRBV7-3; abundance: many; CDR3nt: TGTGCCAGCAGCTTAGGGAATGAGCAGTTCTTC; CDR3aa: CASSLGNEQFF
j_gene: TRBJ1-1; d_gene: TRBD1; v_gene: TRBV6-2/TRBV6-3; abundance: many; CDR3nt: TGTGCCAGCAGTTACTCCCGGACAGGGGGGAACACTGAAGCTTTCTTT; CDR3aa: CASSYSRTGGNTEAFF
j_gene: TRBJ2-7; d_gene: -; v_gene: TRBV6-1; abundance: many; CDR3nt: TGTGCCAGCAGTGAAGCGGCCGCTTTTAGCGATCTCTACGAGCAGTACTTC; CDR3aa: CASSEAAAFSDLYEQYF
j_gene: TRBJ1-1; d_gene: TRBD1; v_gene: TRBV6-1; abundance: many; CDR3nt: TGTGCCGTAGGGGGACAGGTTAACACTGAAGCTTTCTTT; CDR3aa: CAVGGQVNTEAFF
j_gene: TRBJ1-1; d_gene: -; v_gene: TRBV4-1; abundance: many; CDR3nt: TGCGCCAGCAGCCAAGTTGTCCGGGGACCTTGGAGTTATGAAGCTTTCTTT; CDR3aa: CASSQVVRGPWSYEAFF
j_gene: TRBJ1-6; d_gene: TRBD1; v_gene: TRBV20-1; abundance: few; CDR3nt: TGCAGTGCTAGAGATCCAGGGGGGAATTCACCCCTCCACTTT; CDR3aa: CSARDPGGNSPLHF
j_gene: TRBJ2-1; d_gene: -; v_gene: TRBV20-1; abundance: many; CDR3nt: TGCAGTGCTAGAGGAGATTACAATGAGCAGTTCTTC; CDR3aa: CSARGDYNEQFF
j_gene: TRBJ1-1; d_gene: -; v_gene: TRBV3-1; abundance: -; CDR3nt: TGTGCCAGCAGCCAAGAGACAGGGAACACTGAAGCTTTCTTT; CDR3aa: CASSQETGNTEAFF
j_gene: TRBJ2-2; d_gene: -; v_gene: TRBV5-4; abundance: many; CDR3nt: TGTGCCAGCAGCTTGGTGAACACCGGGGAGCTGTTTTTT; CDR3aa: CASSLVNTGELFF
j_gene: TRBJ1-5; d_gene: -; v_gene: TRBV30; abundance: many; CDR3nt: TGTGCCTGGACCCCACAGGGAGGCCAGCCCCAGCATTTT; CDR3aa: CAWTPQGGQPQHF
j_gene: TRBJ2-7; d_gene: -; v_gene: TRBV7-2; abundance: many; CDR3nt: TGTGCCAGCAGCGTCAGCTCCTACGAGCAGTACTTC; CDR3aa: CASSVSSYEQYF
j_gene: TRBJ2-1; d_gene: -; v_gene: TRBV20-1; abundance: many; CDR3nt: TGCAGTGCTAGAGAGCGCCAGCGGTACAATGAGCAGTTCTTC; CDR3aa: CSARERQRYNEQFF
j_gene: TRBJ1-4; d_gene: TRBD1; v_gene: TRBV6-1; abundance: many; CDR3nt: TGTGCCAGCAGGGACAGGGGGTTAGGGGAAAAACTGTTTTTT; CDR3aa: CASRDRGLGEKLFF
j_gene: TRBJ1-1; d_gene: -; v_gene: TRBV6-5; abundance: -; CDR3nt: TGTGCCAGCAGTTACTCGTTAGAGAACACTGAAGCTTTCTTT; CDR3aa: CASSYSLENTEAFF
j_gene: TRBJ1-4; d_gene: TRBD1; v_gene: TRBV6-5; abundance: few; CDR3nt: TGTGCCAGCAGTATACAGGGGGGTGAAAAACTGTTTTTT; CDR3aa: CASSIQGGEKLFF
j_gene: TRBJ1-1; d_gene: TRBD1; v_gene: TRBV20-1; abundance: -; CDR3nt: TGCAGTGCTCCTGATTCCGGGACAGGGAACACTGAAGCTTTCTTT; CDR3aa: CSAPDSGTGNTEAFF
j_gene: TRBJ2-1; d_gene: TRBD2; v_gene: TRBV7-7; abundance: many; CDR3nt: TGTGCTAGCAGCCCAACCCCAGGACTAGCGGAGGCTCTCAATGAGCAGTTCTTC; CDR3aa: CASSPTPGLAEALNEQFF
j_gene: TRBJ2-1; d_gene: -; v_gene: TRBV19; abundance: many; CDR3nt: TGTGCCAGTAGTATCCAGGGTGGGCGTAATGAGCAGTTCTTC; CDR3aa: CASSIQGGRNEQFF
j_gene: TRBJ1-6; d_gene: TRBD1; v_gene: TRBV30; abundance: few; CDR3nt: TGTGCCTGGAGTCCCAGGGGGGATGACAATTCACCCCTCCACTTT; CDR3aa: CAWSPRGDDNSPLHF
j_gene: TRBJ1-1; d_gene: -; v_gene: TRBV5-4; abundance: -; CDR3nt: TGTGCCAGCAGCTGGGGGGCGGACACTGAAGCTTTCTTT; CDR3aa: CASSWGADTEAFF
j_gene: TRBJ1-3; d_gene: -; v_gene: TRBV10-2; abundance: few; CDR3nt: TGCGCCAGCGGGCCTGGAAACACCATATATTTT; CDR3aa: CASGPGNTIYF
j_gene: TRBJ2-7; d_gene: TRBD1; v_gene: TRBV18; abundance: -; CDR3nt: TGTGCCAGCTCACCAGGGACAGCAATCTACGAGCAGTACTTC; CDR3aa: CASSPGTAIYEQYF
j_gene: TRBJ2-1; d_gene: TRBD2; v_gene: TRBV19; abundance: few; CDR3nt: TGTGCCAGTAGTATGGGGACTAGCGGTCTCAATGAGCAGTTCTTC; CDR3aa: CASSMGTSGLNEQFF
j_gene: TRBJ2-7; d_gene: -; v_gene: TRBV27; abundance: many; CDR3nt: TGTGCCAGCAGGACAGGAGATTACGAGCAGTACTTC; CDR3aa: CASRTGDYEQYF
j_gene: TRBJ2-2; d_gene: TRBD1; v_gene: TRBV24-1; abundance: -; CDR3nt: TGTGCCACCAGGGGGACAGGGGATGGCACCGGGGAGCTGTTTTTT; CDR3aa: CATRGTGDGTGELFF
j_gene: TRBJ2-3; d_gene: -; v_gene: TRBV10-1; abundance: many; CDR3nt: TGCGCCAGCAGTCGAGGGGGGGACCGCACAGATACGCAGTATTTT; CDR3aa: CASSRGGDRTDTQYF
j_gene: TRBJ1-2; d_gene: -; v_gene: TRBV20-1; abundance: many; CDR3nt: TGCAGTGCAGACCGGCAGGGCCCATCGGGGGGCTACACCTTC; CDR3aa: CSADRQGPSGGYTF
j_gene: TRBJ1-1; d_gene: -; v_gene: TRBV6-1; abundance: many; CDR3nt: TGTGCCAGCAGAACCGGGCAGATGAACACTGAAGCTTTCTTT; CDR3aa: CASRTGQMNTEAFF
j_gene: TRBJ2-5; d_gene: -; v_gene: TRBV3-1; abundance: -; CDR3nt: TGTGCCAGCAGCCAAGTCCAAGAGACCCAGTACTTC; CDR3aa: CASSQVQETQYF
j_gene: TRBJ2-7; d_gene: TRBD2; v_gene: TRBV3-1; abundance: many; CDR3nt: TGTGCCACCACTTCGCGGGAGGGCTACGAGCAGTACTTC; CDR3aa: CATTSREGYEQYF
j_gene: TRBJ1-1; d_gene: -; v_gene: TRBV6-1; abundance: few; CDR3nt: TGTGCCAGCAGTGAAAGCTTCAGGGTCATGAACACTGAAGCTTTCTTT; CDR3aa: CASSESFRVMNTEAFF
j_gene: TRBJ1-2; d_gene: -; v_gene: TRBV2; abundance: many; CDR3nt: TGTGCCAGCAGTGTAAGAGGCTACACCTTC; CDR3aa: CASSVRGYTF
j_gene: TRBJ1-1; d_gene: -; v_gene: TRBV30; abundance: many; CDR3nt: TGTGCCTGGAGTTTATCGGAGTCGGGTGAAGCTTTCTTT; CDR3aa: CAWSLSESGEAFF
j_gene: TRBJ1-1; d_gene: TRBD1; v_gene: TRBV20-1; abundance: many; CDR3nt: TGCAGTGCCCCCCCGCGGACAGGGCTAGGAAGGGAAGCTTTCTTT; CDR3aa: CSAPPRTGLGREAFF
j_gene: TRBJ1-1; d_gene: -; v_gene: TRBV5-1; abundance: many; CDR3nt: TGCGCCAGCAGCCACGGACAGCAACAAACTGAAGCTTTCTTT; CDR3aa: CASSHGQQQTEAFF
j_gene: TRBJ1-1; d_gene: -; v_gene: TRBV5-1; abundance: many; CDR3nt: TGCGCCAGCAGCCCTGGGACCGCGATGAACACTGAAGCTTTCTTT; CDR3aa: CASSPGTAMNTEAFF
j_gene: TRBJ2-7; d_gene: TRBD2; v_gene: TRBV7-2; abundance: -; CDR3nt: TGTGCCAGCAGCCCTAGCGGGCTACTAAGCTCCTACGAGCAGTACTTC; CDR3aa: CASSPSGLLSSYEQYF
j_gene: TRBJ2-2; d_gene: TRBD1; v_gene: TRBV6-1; abundance: few; CDR3nt: TGTGCCAGCAAACGGACAGGGATAGCCGGGGAGCTGTTTTTT; CDR3aa: CASKRTGIAGELFF
j_gene: TRBJ2-7; d_gene: -; v_gene: TRBV11-2; abundance: few; CDR3nt: TGTGCCAGCAGCATATCCTACGAGCAGTACTTC; CDR3aa: CASSISYEQYF
j_gene: TRBJ2-7; d_gene: -; v_gene: TRBV5-6; abundance: -; CDR3nt: TGTGCCAGCAGCTTGCGAGATGGGAGTGCCTACGAGCAGTACTTC; CDR3aa: CASSLRDGSAYEQYF
j_gene: TRBJ1-1; d_gene: -; v_gene: TRBV11-1; abundance: -; CDR3nt: TGTGCCAGCAGGGGGGCGGCGACTATGAACACTGAATCTTTCTTT; CDR3aa: CASRGAATMNTESFF
j_gene: TRBJ2-1; d_gene: -; v_gene: TRBV6-6; abundance: -; CDR3nt: TGTGCCAGCATTACCCCCGGAGCGATCTCCTACAATGAGCAGTTCTTC; CDR3aa: CASITPGAISYNEQFF
j_gene: TRBJ1-1; d_gene: -; v_gene: TRBV28; abundance: -; CDR3nt: TGTGCCAGCAGCCCGCTGGGGGCGCCAATGAACACTGAAGCTTTCTTT; CDR3aa: CASSPLGAPMNTEAFF
j_gene: TRBJ2-7; d_gene: -; v_gene: TRBV5-4; abundance: many; CDR3nt: TGTGCCAGCAGCTCAAAGGGGGGGGCCTACGAGCAGTACTTC; CDR3aa: CASSSKGGAYEQYF
j_gene: TRBJ2-7; d_gene: TRBD1; v_gene: TRBV18; abundance: many; CDR3nt: TGTGCCAGCTCACCGGGACAGACCGAACGGCAGTACTTC; CDR3aa: CASSPGQTERQYF
j_gene: TRBJ1-4; d_gene: TRBD1; v_gene: TRBV25-1; abundance: few; CDR3nt: TGTGCCAGCAGTGAACGTCCAGGGGGCGGAGAAAAACTGTTTTTT; CDR3aa: CASSERPGGGEKLFF
j_gene: TRBJ2-7; d_gene: -; v_gene: TRBV6-5; abundance: few; CDR3nt: TGTGCCAGCAGTTACTCTCCCCGGGGAGGGGGCTACGATCAGTACTTC; CDR3aa: CASSYSPRGGGYDQYF
j_gene: TRBJ1-5; d_gene: -; v_gene: TRBV7-8; abundance: many; CDR3nt: TGTGCCAGCAGCTTAGCTTGGGACCGCTCCCATCAGCCCCAGCATTTT; CDR3aa: CASSLAWDRSHQPQHF
j_gene: TRBJ2-2; d_gene: -; v_gene: TRBV6-1; abundance: few; CDR3nt: TGTGCCAGCAGTCCTGGCAGAATCGAGGCCGGGGAGCTGTTTTTT; CDR3aa: CASSPGRIEAGELFF
j_gene: TRBJ1-1; d_gene: -; v_gene: TRBV2; abundance: -; CDR3nt: TGTGCCAGCAGTGTGGGGCTCGGGGCTTTCTTT; CDR3aa: CASSVGLGAFF
j_gene: TRBJ2-5; d_gene: TRBD2; v_gene: TRBV6-1; abundance: -; CDR3nt: TGTGCCAGCACTCCCGGGGTAGCGGGAGAAGGAGAGACCCAGTACTTC; CDR3aa: CASTPGVAGEGETQYF
j_gene: TRBJ1-5; d_gene: TRBD1; v_gene: TRBV19; abundance: many; CDR3nt: TGTGCCAGTAGTTCGGACAGGGGTATGCAGCCCCAGCATTTT; CDR3aa: CASSSDRGMQPQHF
j_gene: TRBJ2-7; d_gene: TRBD2; v_gene: TRBV3-1; abundance: many; CDR3nt: TGTGCCAGCAGTGAAAGCGGGAGGGCCCTCTACGAGCAGTACTTC; CDR3aa: CASSESGRALYEQYF
j_gene: TRBJ1-5; d_gene: -; v_gene: TRBV24-1; abundance: many; CDR3nt: TGTGCCACCAGGACCCCGACAAGGGTCGGAAATCAGCCCCAGCATTTT; CDR3aa: CATRTPTRVGNQPQHF